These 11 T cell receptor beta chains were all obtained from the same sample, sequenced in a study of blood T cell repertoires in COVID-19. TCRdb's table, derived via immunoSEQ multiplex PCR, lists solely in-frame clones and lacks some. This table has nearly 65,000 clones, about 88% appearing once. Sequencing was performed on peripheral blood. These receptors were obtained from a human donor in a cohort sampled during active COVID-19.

The CDR3 bases are TGTGCCAGCAGCCGGACAGGGGAACCTCAGCCCCAGCATTTT. It translates to CASSRTGEPQPQHF. The V gene is TRBV9, the J gene TRBJ1-5, with 9 bases aligning to TRBD1. Germline trimming cut 4 bases from V and 6 bases from J; bases unmatched to any gene: 5. This CDR3 spans 14 amino acids. Germline assignment: CDR1 SGDLS and CDR2 YYNGEE.

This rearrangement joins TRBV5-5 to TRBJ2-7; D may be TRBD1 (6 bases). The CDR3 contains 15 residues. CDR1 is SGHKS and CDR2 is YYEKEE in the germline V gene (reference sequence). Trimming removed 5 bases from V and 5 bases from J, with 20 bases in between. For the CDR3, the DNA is TGTGCCAGCAGTGACCCAGGGGAAATAAGAAACGAGCAGTACTTC. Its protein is CASSDPGEIRNEQYF. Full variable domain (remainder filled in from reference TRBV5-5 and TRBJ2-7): DAGVTQSPTHLIKTRGQQVTLRCSPISGHKSVSWYQQVLGQGPQFIFQYYEKEERGRGNFPDRFSARQFPNYSSELNVNALLLGDSALYLCASSDPGEIRNEQYFGPGTRLTVT.

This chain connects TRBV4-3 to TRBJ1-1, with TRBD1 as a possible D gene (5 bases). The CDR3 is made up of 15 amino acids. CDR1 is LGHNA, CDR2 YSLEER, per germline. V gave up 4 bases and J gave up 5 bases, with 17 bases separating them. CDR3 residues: CASSRGGGARTEAFF. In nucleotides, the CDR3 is TGCGCCAGCAGCCGGGGAGGAGGGGCAAGGACTGAAGCTTTCTTT.

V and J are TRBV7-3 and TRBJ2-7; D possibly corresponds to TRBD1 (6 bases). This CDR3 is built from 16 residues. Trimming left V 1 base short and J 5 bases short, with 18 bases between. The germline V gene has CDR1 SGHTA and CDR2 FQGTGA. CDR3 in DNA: TGTGCCAGCAGCTTAAGAGCTCAGGGGCTCGGGGACGAGCAGTACTTC. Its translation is CASSLRAQGLGDEQYF.

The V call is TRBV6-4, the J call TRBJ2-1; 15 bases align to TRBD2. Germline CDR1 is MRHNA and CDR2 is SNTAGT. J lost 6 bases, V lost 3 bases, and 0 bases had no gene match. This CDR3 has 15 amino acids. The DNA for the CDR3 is TGTGCCAGCAGTGAGGGACTAGCGGGAGGCAATGAGCAGTTCTTC. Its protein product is CASSEGLAGGNEQFF.

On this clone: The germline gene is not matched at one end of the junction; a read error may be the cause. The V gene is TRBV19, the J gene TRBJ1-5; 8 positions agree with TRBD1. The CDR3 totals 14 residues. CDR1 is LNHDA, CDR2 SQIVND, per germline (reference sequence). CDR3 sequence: CASSLDRGNQPQHF. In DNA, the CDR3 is TGTGCCAGTAGTTTAGACAGGGGTAATCAGCCCCAGCATTTT. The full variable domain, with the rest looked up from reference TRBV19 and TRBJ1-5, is DGGITQSPKYLFRKEGQNVTLSCEQNLNHDAMYWYRQDPGQGLRLIYYSQIVNDFQKGDIAEGYSVSREKKESFPLTVTSAQKNPTAFYLCASSLDRGNQPQHFGDGTRLSIL.

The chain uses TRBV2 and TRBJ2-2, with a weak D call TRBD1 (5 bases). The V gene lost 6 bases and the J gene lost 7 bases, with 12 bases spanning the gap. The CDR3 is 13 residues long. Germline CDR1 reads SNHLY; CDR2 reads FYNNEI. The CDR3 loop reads CASSPQAVGELFF. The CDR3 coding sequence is TGTGCCAGCAGCCCACAGGCGGTCGGGGAGCTGTTTTTT.

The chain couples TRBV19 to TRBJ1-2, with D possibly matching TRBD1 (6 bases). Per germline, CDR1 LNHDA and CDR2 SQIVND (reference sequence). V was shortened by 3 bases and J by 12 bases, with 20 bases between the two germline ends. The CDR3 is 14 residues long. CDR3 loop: CASSILGATTGDTF. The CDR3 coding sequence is TGTGCCAGTAGTATTCTGGGGGCAACGACGGGTGACACCTTC. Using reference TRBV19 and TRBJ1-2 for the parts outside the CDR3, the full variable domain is DGGITQSPKYLFRKEGQNVTLSCEQNLNHDAMYWYRQDPGQGLRLIYYSQIVNDFQKGDIAEGYSVSREKKESFPLTVTSAQKNPTAFYLCASSILGATTGDTFGSGTRLTVV.

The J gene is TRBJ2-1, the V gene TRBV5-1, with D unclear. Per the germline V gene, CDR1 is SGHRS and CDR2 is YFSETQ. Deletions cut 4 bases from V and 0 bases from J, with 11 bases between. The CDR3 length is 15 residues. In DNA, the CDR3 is TGCGCCAGCAGCATTGACATCCACTCCTACAATGAGCAGTTCTTC. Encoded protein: CASSIDIHSYNEQFF.

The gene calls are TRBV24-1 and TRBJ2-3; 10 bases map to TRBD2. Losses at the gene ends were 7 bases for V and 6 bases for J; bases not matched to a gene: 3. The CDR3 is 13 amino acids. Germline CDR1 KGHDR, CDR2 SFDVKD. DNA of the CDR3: TGTGCCACCAGAGCGGGAGGGCGGGATACGCAGTATTTT. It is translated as CATRAGGRDTQYF.

The chain's CDR3 is CASSPTENTGELFF. Here the CDR3 DNA reads TGCGCCAGCAGCCCGACAGAGAACACCGGGGAGCTGTTTTTT. This chain links TRBV4-3 with TRBJ2-2; D may be TRBD1 (5 bases). Per germline, CDR1 LGHNA and CDR2 YSLEER. The CDR3 is 14 residues long. Trimming removed 4 bases at V and 1 base at J, with 7 bases between.